A single sample gave rise to the 32 T cell receptor beta chains below, sequenced in a study of blood T cell repertoires in COVID-19. Clones were read by immunoSEQ multiplex PCR, and TCRdb kept only the in-frame ones, dropping some. The repertoire holds about 97,000 clones, about nine tenths seen once, with 1.7% in the top ten. The sequenced sample was peripheral blood. All receptors derive from a man between 60 and 75 years old with acute or convalescent COVID-19.

The chain has TRBV6-5 and TRBJ1-6; D remains unclear. The CDR3 covers 15 residues. V was cut by 0 bases and J by 10 bases, with 13 bases left in between. The germline gives CDR1 MNHEY, CDR2 SVGAGI. In nucleotides, the CDR3 is TGTGCCAGCAGTTACTCAGGTGCCGTGGAGTCACCCCTCCACTTT. This encodes CASSYSGAVESPLHF.

This chain joins TRBV7-9 and TRBJ1-1; 8 nucleotides match TRBD1. This CDR3 region has 15 residues. V lost 2 bases and J lost 4; bases outside the gene matches: 6. Per germline, CDR1 SEHNR and CDR2 FQNEAQ (reference sequence). The CDR3 reads CASSLRTGQATEAFF. In nucleotides, the CDR3 is TGTGCCAGCAGCTTACGGACAGGGCAAGCCACTGAAGCTTTCTTT. The full variable domain, rest sourced from reference TRBV7-9 and TRBJ1-1, is DTGVSQNPRHKITKRGQNVTFRCDPISEHNRLYWYRQTLGQGPEFLTYFQNEAQLEKSRLLSDRFSAERPKGSFSTLEIQRTEQGDSAMYLCASSLRTGQATEAFFGQGTRLTVV.

The genes are TRBV6-1 and TRBJ1-2, with TRBD1 matching 11 bases. CDR3 size: 16 residues. Germline lookup yields CDR1 MNHNS and CDR2 SASEGT. Unmatched junction bases numbered 6, after V lost 2 bases and J lost 4 bases. CDR3 DNA: TGTGCCAGCAGTGAATCGGGGACAGGGGGGTCCTATGGCTACACCTTC. Translating it yields CASSESGTGGSYGYTF.

The CDR3 sequence is CASSLAGSSGAPGYGYTF. In DNA, the CDR3 is TGTGCCAGCAGCTTGGCCGGGTCTTCAGGGGCGCCGGGCTATGGCTACACCTTC. V usage is TRBV5-8 and J usage is TRBJ1-2, with a possible D match to TRBD1 (6 bases). The V end was cut by 0 bases, the J end by 4 bases, with 22 bases between. The CDR3 sequence is 18 residues long. Germline assignment: CDR1 SGHTS and CDR2 YDEGEE.

The chain is built from TRBV4-1 and TRBJ2-1; 15 nucleotides agree with TRBD2. The V gene end was trimmed by 1 base and the J gene end by 0 bases; junction bases not matched to a gene: 10. This CDR3 spans 21 amino acids. Germline V gene sequence: CDR1 MGHRA, CDR2 YSYEKL. CDR3 DNA sequence: TGCGCCAGCAGCCAAGCTTCCGGGACTAGCGGGGGGATGAGCTCCTACAATGAGCAGTTCTTC. As protein: CASSQASGTSGGMSSYNEQFF.

The chain recombines TRBV5-1 with TRBJ2-2; TRBD1 might be the D (5 bases). V was pared by 2 bases and J by 7 bases, with 15 bases between. Looked up from germline, CDR1 is SGHRS and CDR2 is YFSETQ. This CDR3 comprises 15 residues. The CDR3 DNA follows: TGCGCCAGCAGCTTTTTTCAGGGTGGTGACGGGGAGCTGTTTTTT. Translated, it gives CASSFFQGGDGELFF.

The rearrangement links TRBV19 to TRBJ1-5; 8 bases align to TRBD1. The CDR3 is 14 residues long. V dropped 6 bases and J dropped 1; count of bases not matched to a gene: 2. The V gene's germline CDR1 is LNHDA and CDR2 SQIVND (reference sequence). CDR3 DNA sequence: TGTGCCAGTAGCTGGGACAGGAGCAATCAGCCCCAGCATTTT. Translating gives CASSWDRSNQPQHF.

With regard to this clone: This CDR3 is also generated by other DNA sequences in the sample. The V and J genes are TRBV19 and TRBJ1-1; 8 nucleotides match TRBD1. V shed 5 bases and J 3 bases; nucleotides not matched to a gene: 2. CDR1 and CDR2 (germline): LNHDA, SQIVND (reference sequence). The CDR3 sequence is 13 residues long. The CDR3 bases are TGTGCCAGTAGTTTGGACAGGGACACTGAAGCTTTCTTT. The encoded protein is CASSLDRDTEAFF. The complete variable domain, with remaining parts taken from reference TRBV19 and TRBJ1-1, reads DGGITQSPKYLFRKEGQNVTLSCEQNLNHDAMYWYRQDPGQGLRLIYYSQIVNDFQKGDIAEGYSVSREKKESFPLTVTSAQKNPTAFYLCASSLDRDTEAFFGQGTRLTVV.

The chain couples TRBV7-8 to TRBJ1-1, with D unresolved. Germline CDR1 SGHVS, CDR2 FQNEAQ. V dropped 5 bases and J dropped 1 base, with 17 bases sitting between them. This CDR3 is 16 amino acids long. CDR3 DNA: TGTGCCAGCAGCAAAAATGATCTAGAATCGAACACTGAAGCTTTCTTT. Residues: CASSKNDLESNTEAFF.

The V gene is TRBV6-1, the J gene TRBJ1-3; 7 bases are a match to TRBD1. The trim removed 2 bases at V and 2 bases at J, leaving 12 bases unmatched. CDR1 is MNHNS, CDR2 SASEGT, per germline. CDR3 size: 18 residues. The CDR3 here is CASSETRYTGETGNTIYF. The CDR3 DNA reads TGTGCCAGCAGTGAAACGAGGTATACAGGGGAGACTGGAAACACCATATATTTT.

J is TRBJ1-3 and V is TRBV3-1 (or the pseudogene TRBV3-2), with TRBD1 as a possible D gene (5 bases). V dropped 3 bases and J dropped 0 bases, with 12 bases sitting between them. The CDR3 covers 16 residues. Germline CDR1 reads LGHDT; CDR2 reads YNNKEL (reference sequence). CDR3 coding DNA: TGTGCCAGCAGCCACCCCCGACAGAGCTCTGGAAACACCATATATTTT. Translated, it gives CASSHPRQSSGNTIYF.

V is TRBV18 and J is TRBJ1-1, with TRBD1 matching over 9 bases. CDR1 KGHSH and CDR2 LQKENI come from the germline V gene. The CDR3 extends over 13 amino acids. V lost 6 bases to trimming and J lost 4 bases; unmatched junction nucleotides: 3. In DNA, the CDR3 is TGTGCCAGCTCCCCGGACAGGGGCACTGAAGCTTTCTTT. Amino acids: CASSPDRGTEAFF.

The chain combines TRBV7-9 with TRBJ1-4; D is ambiguous. The CDR3 runs 14 residues. CDR1 and CDR2 from the germline V gene are SEHNR and FQNEAQ (reference sequence). The V and J ends lost 5 bases and 0 bases respectively, with 7 bases between them. This chain's CDR3 is CASSPPATNEKLFF. Written as DNA, the CDR3 is TGTGCCAGCAGCCCCCCTGCAACTAATGAAAAACTGTTTTTT.

V and J are TRBV6-5 and TRBJ1-2; possible D gene TRBD1, 6 bases. Trimming left V 2 bases short and J 4 bases short, with 14 bases between. Per germline, CDR1 MNHEY and CDR2 SVGAGI. The CDR3 extends over 15 amino acids. The CDR3 nucleotides read TGTGCCAGCAGTTACGGGGGCAGGGGCCGCTATGGCTACACCTTC. This gives the protein CASSYGGRGRYGYTF.

This chain uses TRBV7-2 with TRBJ1-6; D is undetermined. The V end was cut by 5 bases, the J end by 4 bases, with 12 bases between. Germline V gene data show CDR1 as SGHTA and CDR2 as FQGNSA. The CDR3 runs to 15 residues. CDR3 amino acids: CASSITREYNSPLHF. CDR3 in DNA: TGTGCCAGCAGCATAACACGGGAGTATAATTCACCCCTCCACTTT.

The chain uses TRBV2 and TRBJ2-1, with 7 bases fitting TRBD1. Germline V lookup: CDR1 SNHLY, CDR2 FYNNEI. Germline trimming cut 3 bases from V and 7 bases from J; bases unmatched to any gene: 9. The CDR3 covers 15 residues. CDR3 in DNA: TGTGCCAGCAGTGACTTCGTGACAGGGATGAATGAGCAGTTCTTC. Residues: CASSDFVTGMNEQFF.

The J gene is TRBJ1-4, the V gene TRBV20-1; possible D gene TRBD1, 6 bases. Germline assignment: CDR1 DFQATT and CDR2 SNEGSKA (reference sequence). This CDR3 has 11 amino acids. V was cut by 7 bases and J by 7 bases, with 10 bases left in between. CDR3 sequence: CSGTQGEKLFF. The CDR3 nucleotides read TGCAGTGGGACACAGGGTGAAAAACTGTTTTTT.

The chain combines TRBV18 with TRBJ1-5; 7 positions match TRBD1. CDR3 length: 14 residues. Germline trimming cut 3 bases from V and 6 bases from J; bases unmatched to any gene: 5. Germline V gene data show CDR1 as KGHSH and CDR2 as LQKENI. CDR3 in DNA: TGTGCCAGCTCACCCACAGGGGTGGTTCAGCCCCAGCATTTT. It codes for CASSPTGVVQPQHF.

CDR3 sequence reads: CASSPDEGPGELFF. The CDR3 region has the DNA TGTGCCAGCTCACCAGACGAGGGCCCCGGGGAGCTGTTTTTT. The chain carries TRBV18 and TRBJ2-2; D perhaps matches TRBD2 (5 bases). The V gene's germline CDR1 is KGHSH and CDR2 LQKENI. This CDR3 region has 14 residues. Trimming cost V 2 bases and J 6 bases, with 10 bases left between them. Looking up the rest from reference TRBV18 and TRBJ2-2 gives the full variable domain: NAGVMQNPRHLVRRRGQEARLRCSPMKGHSHVYWYRQLPEEGLKFMVYLQKENIIDESGMPKERFSAEFPKEGPSILRIQQVVRGDSAAYFCASSPDEGPGELFFGEGSRLTVL.

This clone was observed a single time. The J gene is TRBJ1-1, the V gene TRBV4-2, with TRBD1 as a possible D gene (6 bases). From germline, CDR1 is LGHNA and CDR2 YNFKEQ. This CDR3 region has 14 residues. Trimming took off 4 bases at V and 1 base at J, with 10 bases between the two ends. The CDR3 DNA is TGTGCCAGCAGCCTCGAAGGGGGGAACACTGAAGCTTTCTTT. This gives the protein CASSLEGGNTEAFF.

This chain connects TRBV6-5 to TRBJ2-1, with 8 bases lining up with TRBD1. The CDR3 loop spans 14 amino acids. Unmatched junction bases numbered 5, after V lost 4 bases and J lost 6 bases. Germline V gene data show CDR1 as MNHEY and CDR2 as SVGAGI. The CDR3 sequence is CASSFQGASNEQFF. In DNA form, the CDR3 reads TGTGCCAGCAGTTTTCAGGGGGCAAGCAATGAGCAGTTCTTC.

V usage is TRBV25-1 and J usage is TRBJ1-1, with D tentatively TRBD1 (5 bases). The CDR3 consists of 12 residues. Trimming stripped 3 bases from V and 10 bases from J, with 12 bases between. From germline, CDR1 is MGHDK and CDR2 SYGVNS. CDR3 nucleotide sequence: TGTGCCAGCAGTGAGGGGGGGGTCGGAGCTTTCTTT. Its translation: CASSEGGVGAFF.

The rearrangement uses TRBV19 and TRBJ2-3; TRBD1 matches 7 bases. CDR3 length equals 15 residues. Germline CDR1 is LNHDA and CDR2 is SQIVND (reference sequence). Losses at the gene ends were 5 bases for V and 8 bases for J; bases not matched to a gene: 13. In nucleotides, the CDR3 is TGTGCCAGTAGTGGACGACAGGGAAGATCGTCTACGCAGTATTTT. It yields the protein CASSGRQGRSSTQYF.

The rearrangement links TRBV20-1 to TRBJ2-3, with D possibly matching TRBD2 (6 bases). Trimming took 3 bases from V and 0 from J, leaving 16 bases between them. The length of the CDR3 is 16 residues. Per germline, CDR1 DFQATT and CDR2 SNEGSKA (reference sequence). The CDR3 sequence is CSASGYWAGSTDTQYF. The CDR3 region has the DNA TGCAGTGCTAGTGGGTACTGGGCGGGGAGCACAGATACGCAGTATTTT.

This clone was recorded only once. The chain recombines TRBV7-2 with TRBJ2-5, with TRBD2 as a possible D gene (5 bases). Trimming took 10 bases from V and 5 from J, leaving 5 bases between them. CDR3 length equals 9 residues. Germline values: CDR1 SGHTA, CDR2 FQGNSA. CDR3 sequence (DNA): TGTGCCACGGGGGAGACCCAGTACTTC. Its translation is CATGETQYF.

The chain employs TRBV12-5 and TRBJ2-1; a weak D match, TRBD2 (7 bases). V gave up 2 bases and J gave up 6 bases, with 17 bases separating them. CDR1 is LGHNT and CDR2 is FRNRAP in the germline V gene. The CDR3 is 16 residues long. The CDR3 protein is CASGLSLGGGANEQFF. The CDR3 region has the DNA TGTGCTAGTGGTTTGTCCCTGGGAGGGGGGGCCAATGAGCAGTTCTTC. The full variable domain, in which reference TRBV12-5 and TRBJ2-1 provide the parts outside the CDR3, is DARVTQTPRHKVTEMGQEVTMRCQPILGHNTVFWYRQTMMQGLELLAYFRNRAPLDDSGMPKDRFSAEMPDATLATLKIQPSEPRDSAVYFCASGLSLGGGANEQFFGPGTRLTVL.

In DNA, the CDR3 is TGTGCCAGCAGCTTAGCGAGTCCCGGGGTCTCACCCCTCCACTTT. Translating it yields CASSLASPGVSPLHF. The J gene is TRBJ1-6, the V gene TRBV7-9; D gene ambiguous. The CDR3 extends over 15 amino acids. Germline V gene lookup returns CDR1 SEHNR and CDR2 FQNEAQ (reference sequence). Between the trimmed V and J ends, which lost 0 bases and 10 bases, there was a span of 13 bases.

This chain's CDR3 is CASSQRGATYNEQFF. The DNA of the CDR3 is TGCGCCAGCAGCCAGCGGGGAGCCACCTACAATGAGCAGTTCTTC. The chain links TRBV5-1 to TRBJ2-1, with TRBD2 matching over 7 bases. Looked up from germline, CDR1 is SGHRS and CDR2 is YFSETQ. This CDR3 contains 15 residues. V trimming: 4 bases; J trimming: 2 bases; junction bases outside the gene matches: 6.

The chain couples TRBV18 to TRBJ1-1, with TRBD1 matching over 7 bases. Looked up from germline, CDR1 is KGHSH and CDR2 is LQKENI. Trimming at V came to 5 bases and at J to 5 bases, leaving 8 bases not matched to a gene. The CDR3 spans 14 residues. As DNA, the CDR3 is TGTGCCAGCTCAGAAAACCACAGGGGAACTGAAGCTTTCTTT. Protein sequence: CASSENHRGTEAFF.

The genes are TRBV19 and TRBJ2-3; 13 bases agree with TRBD2. The length of the CDR3 is 17 residues. Germline lookup yields CDR1 LNHDA and CDR2 SQIVND (reference sequence). Trimming at V came to 7 bases and at J to 6 bases, leaving 13 bases not matched to a gene. CDR3 in amino acids: CASKPTGTSGEVDTQYF. In DNA form, the CDR3 reads TGTGCCAGTAAGCCCACGGGGACTAGCGGGGAGGTCGATACGCAGTATTTT.

This clone was counted a single time. V usage is TRBV19 and J usage is TRBJ1-2, with 8 bases identical to TRBD1. The CDR3 sequence is 15 residues long. Germline CDR1 LNHDA, CDR2 SQIVND (reference sequence). V gave up 3 bases and J gave up 2 bases; unmatched junction bases: 5. Here the CDR3 DNA reads TGTGCCAGTAGTATCCTGACAGGGGCCAACTATGGCTACACCTTC. Translation gives CASSILTGANYGYTF.

The chain has TRBV19 and TRBJ1-5; D uncertain. Germline V lookup: CDR1 LNHDA, CDR2 SQIVND (reference sequence). Between the trimmed V and J ends, which lost 3 bases and 0 bases, there was a span of 9 bases. CDR3 length: 15 amino acids. This CDR3 reads CASSIIEYSNQPQHF. The CDR3, as DNA: TGTGCCAGTAGTATTATAGAGTATAGCAATCAGCCCCAGCATTTT.